A selection of T cell receptor beta chains follows, all from one sample in a study of blood T cell repertoires in COVID-19. Sequencing was performed with immunoSEQ multiplex PCR; in TCRdb, only in-frame clones are kept and a portion is missing. Here the sample spans around 160,000 clones, roughly 80% being singletons. The sequenced sample was peripheral blood. The receptors here all came from a human donor in a cohort sampled during active COVID-19. CDR3s include the opening cysteine and the closing phenylalanine or tryptophan. D genes are given only for firm matches. Size values are once, few and many counts, or a class for expanded clones, and some rows have none.

J gene,V gene,clone size,D gene,CDR3 DNA,CDR3 protein
TRBJ2-1,TRBV12-5,once,TRBD1,TGTGCTAGTGGTTTGGTAGGGACAGGGAGGAGTGAGCAGTTCTTC,CASGLVGTGRSEQFF
TRBJ2-7,TRBV5-1,NA,TRBD1,TGCGCCAGCAGCTTGAAACCAGGGGGACAGGGCGAGCAGTACTTC,CASSLKPGGQGEQYF
TRBJ1-6,TRBV7-2,NA,TRBD1,TGTGCCAGCAGCCAACCCCGGGACAGTTATTCACCCCTCCACTTT,CASSQPRDSYSPLHF
TRBJ1-2,TRBV5-4,NA,NA,TGTGCCAGCAGCGAGCCAGGGCCTCCCTATGGCTACACCTTC,CASSEPGPPYGYTF
TRBJ1-1,TRBV19,NA,NA,TGTGCCAGTAGTATAGAGGCCAGGGGCTCAGCTTTCTTT,CASSIEARGSAFF
TRBJ2-7,TRBV7-9,few,TRBD2,TGTGCCAGCAGCCCTCGTCTAGCGGGGGCTCGGGGCGAGCAGTACTTC,CASSPRLAGARGEQYF
TRBJ2-7,TRBV7-2,NA,TRBD1,TGTGCCAGCAGCCCCGGACAGGGGGCATTTGGCGAGCAGTACTTC,CASSPGQGAFGEQYF
TRBJ2-7,TRBV4-1,NA,NA,TGCGCCAGCAGCCCCCCGGGAGGGACAGGGAAAGACGAGCAGTACTTC,CASSPPGGTGKDEQYF
TRBJ1-2,TRBV9,NA,TRBD1,TGTGCCAGCAGCGTAGTAGGGCAGGGGGGCTATGGCTACACCTTC,CASSVVGQGGYGYTF
TRBJ1-1,TRBV9,NA,TRBD1,TGTGCCAGCAGCACCCACGGGACAGGGGGCACTGAAGCTTTCTTT,CASSTHGTGGTEAFF
TRBJ1-5,TRBV7-2,NA,NA,TGTGCCAGCAGCAACATGAGGGGGACGGAACAGCCCCAGCATTTT,CASSNMRGTEQPQHF
TRBJ1-1,TRBV2,NA,NA,TGTGCCAGCAGTCTGACCGGGGGAGCTTTCTTT,CASSLTGGAFF
TRBJ1-2,TRBV20-1,NA,NA,TGCAGTGCTAGTGATCAGGGGATCTATGGCTACACCTTC,CSASDQGIYGYTF
TRBJ1-2,TRBV19,few,NA,TGTGCCAGTACCCCAGCGGGTGGCTATGGCTACACCTTC,CASTPAGGYGYTF
TRBJ1-2,TRBV6-2/TRBV6-3,NA,TRBD1,TGTGCCAGCAGTTACTCTGTGACAGGGGTTGACTACACCTTC,CASSYSVTGVDYTF
TRBJ2-1,TRBV19,few,TRBD1,TGTGCCAGTAGGTCGGCGGGGACAGGGGGGACGAATGAGCAGTTCTTC,CASRSAGTGGTNEQFF
TRBJ2-3,TRBV28,NA,TRBD2,TGTGCCAGCAGTTTCCTAGCGGGTACGCAGTATTTT,CASSFLAGTQYF
TRBJ2-7,TRBV10-3,NA,NA,TGTGCCATCAGTGAGGGCAGGATCTACGAGCAGTACTTC,CAISEGRIYEQYF
TRBJ2-1,TRBV5-1,NA,NA,TGCGCCAGCAGCATTACCCGAGACAATGAGCAGTTCTTC,CASSITRDNEQFF
TRBJ2-1,TRBV10-3,NA,TRBD1,TGTGCCATCAGTGAGCCGGACAGGGGGGGAGATGAGCAGTTCTTC,CAISEPDRGGDEQFF
TRBJ2-5,TRBV15,NA,NA,TGTGCCACCAGCAGGGCCGACAGGAACTGGGGGACCCAGTACTTC,CATSRADRNWGTQYF
TRBJ1-2,TRBV6-1,NA,TRBD1,TGTGCCAGCAGTGAAACAGGGGAAGGCTATGGCTACACCTTC,CASSETGEGYGYTF
TRBJ2-3,TRBV5-4,few,NA,TGTGCCAGCAGCTTACAGGGTCCTAGCACAGATACGCAGTATTTT,CASSLQGPSTDTQYF
TRBJ2-3,TRBV7-9,NA,NA,TGTGCCAGCAACGGTGGAGGAGATACGCAGTATTTT,CASNGGGDTQYF
TRBJ2-3,TRBV3-1/TRBV3-2,NA,NA,TGTGCCAGCAGCCAATCCGGGCGGCAGGGTACAGATACGCAGTATTTT,CASSQSGRQGTDTQYF
TRBJ1-1,TRBV7-9,NA,NA,TGTGCCAGCAGCTTAGTCCCGGGGGGAGGCACTGAAGCTTTCTTT,CASSLVPGGGTEAFF
TRBJ2-1,TRBV3-1/TRBV3-2,NA,TRBD2,TGTGCCAGCAGCCGACTCGGCGGGGGATACAATGAGCAGTTCTTC,CASSRLGGGYNEQFF
TRBJ2-7,TRBV7-3,NA,NA,TGTGCCAGCAGCTTAGGCGGGGATATCGCTAATGAGCAGTACTTC,CASSLGGDIANEQYF
TRBJ2-4,TRBV28,NA,NA,TGTGCCAGCAGTTCTCAATACAGGGGAGGTGGCATTCAGTACTTC,CASSSQYRGGGIQYF